These 6 T cell receptor beta chains share one sample of origin, sequenced in a study of T cell responses to AZD1222 COVID-19 vaccine. The protocol was immunoSEQ multiplex PCR, while the TCRdb copy is restricted to in-frame clones and leaves out a portion. The table shows about 86,000 clones, with roughly 87% occurring only once. The material was peripheral blood, obtained 28 days after the second AZD1222 dose. The source is an adult who received the AZD1222 COVID-19 vaccine.

The chain joins TRBV5-1 to TRBJ2-3; maybe TRBD1 (6 bases). CDR1 is SGHRS, CDR2 YFSETQ, per germline. Between the trimmed V and J ends, which lost 3 bases and 4 bases, there was a span of 9 bases. The CDR3 extends over 13 amino acids. The CDR3 reads CASSSQGSDTQYF. The DNA of the CDR3 is TGCGCCAGCAGCTCACAGGGTTCAGATACGCAGTATTTT.

CDR3 region: CASSRMTGNTIYF. Here the CDR3 DNA reads TGTGCCAGCAGCAGGATGACCGGAAACACCATATATTTT. The rearrangement joins TRBV7-9 to TRBJ1-3, with D uncertain. Trimming cost V 5 bases and J 4 bases, with 9 bases left between them. The CDR3 has 13 amino acids. Germline loops: CDR1 SEHNR, CDR2 FQNEAQ (reference sequence).

The chain couples TRBV3-1 (or the pseudogene TRBV3-2) to TRBJ2-3, with 9 bases fitting TRBD2. V was clipped by 8 bases and J by 4 bases; unmatched bases: 4. From germline, CDR1 is LGHDT and CDR2 YNNKEL (reference sequence). The CDR3 is 13 residues long. The CDR3 DNA reads TGTGCCAGCGCGGGGGGGCGGTCAGATACGCAGTATTTT. It specifies CASAGGRSDTQYF.

The gene calls are TRBV5-5 and TRBJ2-7; D perhaps matches TRBD1 (5 bases). This CDR3 contains 14 residues. Germline CDR1 is SGHKS and CDR2 is YYEKEE (reference sequence). V lost 4 bases, J lost 2 bases, and 13 bases lay in between. The CDR3 region is CASSPPAGTYEQYF. CDR3 bases: TGTGCCAGCAGCCCCCCGGCAGGGACCTACGAGCAGTACTTC.

This chain connects TRBV5-1 to TRBJ2-5; 7 nucleotides match TRBD2. Trimming took 3 bases from V and 3 from J; bases not matched to a gene: 5. The CDR3 consists of 14 residues. The germline CDR1 and CDR2 sequences are SGHRS and YFSETQ. The CDR3 DNA is TGCGCCAGCAGCTCTTCGGGAGGCGAAGAGACCCAGTACTTC. Translated, it gives CASSSSGGEETQYF.

The rearrangement joins TRBV7-9 to TRBJ2-7; D possibly corresponds to TRBD2 (6 bases). Trimming took off 4 bases at V and 2 bases at J, with 18 bases between the two ends. The CDR3 is 16 amino acids. The germline gives CDR1 SEHNR, CDR2 FQNEAQ (reference sequence). CDR3 loop: CASSSTLALTPYEQYV. In DNA, the CDR3 is TGTGCCAGCAGCTCCACACTAGCCCTAACCCCCTACGAGCAGTACGTC.